These 25 T cell receptor beta chains came from one sample sequenced in a study of control samples from healthy donors and cancer patients. TCRdb's copy holds only in-frame clones and misses some; the assay was immunoSEQ multiplex PCR. The table includes around 70,000 clones, around 86% detected once. Sequencing used PBMCs. These receptors originate from a woman in her forties or fifties with colorectal cancer.

This clone is classed as medium-sized. CDR3 region: CASSKEKVLADSYEQYV. CDR3 nucleotide sequence: TGTGCCAGCAGCAAAGAAAAGGTCCTAGCGGACTCCTACGAGCAGTACGTC. The rearrangement joins TRBV21-1 to TRBJ2-7; the table's D gene call, TRBD2, was not cross checked with the DNA. TRBV21-1 is flagged as a pseudogene. The CDR3 totals 17 residues.

The V gene is TRBV7-2, the J gene TRBJ1-3; TRBD1 matches 7 bases. The CDR3 has 15 amino acids. J was trimmed by 0 bases and V by 1 base; bases with no gene match: 0. In germline, CDR1 is SGHTA, CDR2 FQGNSA. The CDR3, as DNA: TGTGCCAGCAGCTTAGGGGACAGCTCTGGAAACACCATATATTTT. Its translation is CASSLGDSSGNTIYF.

Only a few counts were recorded for this clone. This CDR3 is CASSEAKTGLATQYF. CDR3 coding DNA: TGTGCCAGCAGTGAAGCCAAGACAGGGTTGGCGACCCAGTACTTC. The rearrangement joins TRBV6-1 to TRBJ2-5; 7 bases map to TRBD1. The CDR3 runs to 15 residues. V lost 0 bases, J lost 7 bases, and 8 bases stayed unmatched. Per the germline V gene, CDR1 is MNHNS and CDR2 is SASEGT.

This chain joins TRBV6-5 and TRBJ2-2, with TRBD2 matching over 12 bases. V was pared by 5 bases and J by 7 bases, with 5 bases of the junction left unmatched. The CDR3 runs to 15 residues. Germline V gene data show CDR1 as MNHEY and CDR2 as SVGAGI. The CDR3 loop is CASSTTSGGYGELFF. The CDR3 coding sequence is TGTGCCAGCAGTACCACTAGCGGGGGGTACGGGGAGCTGTTTTTT.

The count of this clone is one. The same CDR3 is also encoded by other DNA sequences in this sample. This rearrangement joins TRBV5-1 to TRBJ1-1; D remains unclear. Per germline, CDR1 SGHRS and CDR2 YFSETQ. V lost 0 bases, J lost 1 base, and 7 bases lay in between. The CDR3 runs to 14 residues. The CDR3, as DNA: TGCGCCAGCAGCTTGGGGCGGGGGAACACTGAAGCTTTCTTT. Protein product: CASSLGRGNTEAFF.

CDR3 in DNA: TGTGCCAGCAGTCAGGGGGCCCGCAATCAGCCCCAGCATTTT. Amino acids: CASSQGARNQPQHF. This chain connects TRBV2 to TRBJ1-5, with 8 positions matching TRBD1. Germline V gives CDR1 SNHLY, CDR2 FYNNEI. This CDR3 region has 14 residues. V gave up 5 bases and J gave up 2 bases; unmatched junction bases: 2.

The CDR3 DNA is TGTGCCAGAAGTCGGGACAGGGAGTCCGACGAGCAGTACGTC. Its translation is CARSRDRESDEQYV. This rearrangement joins TRBV5-3 to TRBJ2-7, with 9 bases aligning to TRBD1. TRBV5-3 falls under the ORF class, with uncertain function. The ends lost 5 bases at V and 5 bases at J; junction bases unmatched: 8. CDR3 length: 14 amino acids.

The chain is built from TRBV30 and TRBJ1-3; unclear D gene. Germline V gene data show CDR1 as GTSNPN and CDR2 as SVGIG (reference sequence). CDR3 length: 13 residues. Trimming removed 4 bases at V and 0 bases at J, with 7 bases between. In DNA, the CDR3 is TGTGCCTGGAATCCTTCCTCTGGAAACACCATATATTTT. Protein sequence: CAWNPSSGNTIYF. Drawing the rest from reference TRBV30 and TRBJ1-3, the complete variable domain is SQTIHQWPATLVQPVGSPLSLECTVEGTSNPNLYWYRQAAGRGLQLLFYSVGIGQISSEVPQNLSASRPQDRQFILSSKKLLLSDSGFYLCAWNPSSGNTIYFGEGSWLTVV.

The rearrangement uses TRBV5-3 and TRBJ1-4; D gene unclear. TRBV5-3 counts as an open reading frame of uncertain function. The CDR3 runs 12 residues. V was shortened by 10 bases and J by 4 bases, with 11 bases between the two germline ends. The CDR3 loop is CAPKQDNEKLFF. The DNA for the CDR3 is TGTGCCCCCAAGCAGGATAATGAAAAACTGTTTTTT.

Written as DNA, the CDR3 is TGTGCAAGTCGCTTAGCTAGGGGGCAGGGAGACAATCAGCCCCAGCATTTT. This gives the protein CASRLARGQGDNQPQHF. The chain uses TRBV12-2 and TRBJ1-5; the table's D call, TRBD1, was not checked against the DNA. TRBV12-2 is annotated as a pseudogene. This CDR3 region has 17 residues.

The chain combines TRBV9 with TRBJ2-3, with 7 positions matching TRBD2. CDR1 is SGDLS, CDR2 YYNGEE, per germline. This CDR3 is 17 amino acids long. Trimming took 3 bases from V and 0 from J; bases not matched to a gene: 10. Written as DNA, the CDR3 is TGTGCCAGCAGCGCCCTCCGGGACTACCTTAGCACAGATACGCAGTATTTT. This sequence encodes CASSALRDYLSTDTQYF.

Only one count was recorded for this clone. The chain recombines TRBV7-6 with TRBJ2-3; 12 positions match TRBD2. Germline V CDR1 and CDR2: SGHVS, FNYEAQ. V dropped 5 bases and J dropped 5; count of bases not matched to a gene: 14. CDR3 length: 18 residues. The CDR3 DNA sequence: TGTGCCAGCAGCACCGATGGGAGACTAGCGGGGGCTGGAGATACGCAGTATTTT. Translation: CASSTDGRLAGAGDTQYF.

This clone was seen a handful of times. The chain carries TRBV6-6 and TRBJ1-1; 8 positions agree with TRBD1. Losses at the gene ends were 7 bases for V and 1 base for J; bases not matched to a gene: 8. Germline CDR1 reads MNHNY; CDR2 reads SVGAGI (reference sequence). This CDR3 has 15 amino acids. The CDR3 sequence: CASTQTGTGNTEAFF. CDR3 bases: TGTGCCAGCACCCAAACTGGGACAGGGAACACTGAAGCTTTCTTT.

The V gene is TRBV3-1 (or the pseudogene TRBV3-2), the J gene TRBJ2-3, with D perhaps given as TRBD1 or TRBD2 (5 bases each). Germline assignment: CDR1 LGHDT and CDR2 YNNKEL (reference sequence). The V end lost 0 bases, the J end lost 3 bases, and 10 bases lay between the germline ends. The CDR3 spans 15 residues. CDR3 in amino acids: CASSQDRGGTDTQYF. CDR3 in DNA: TGTGCCAGCAGCCAAGATCGTGGGGGTACAGATACGCAGTATTTT.

The chain joins TRBV15 to TRBJ1-4; D unclear. CDR3 length: 15 residues. Germline CDR1 reads LNHNV; CDR2 reads YYDKDF (reference sequence). Trimming stripped 0 bases from V and 3 bases from J, with 8 bases between. CDR3 region: CATSRDPTANEKLFF. The CDR3 DNA reads TGTGCCACCAGCAGAGATCCTACAGCTAATGAAAAACTGTTTTTT.

V is TRBV19 and J is TRBJ2-7; the D gene could be TRBD1 or TRBD2 (5 bases each). V shed 8 bases and J shed 4 bases, with 21 bases lying between them. This CDR3 region has 15 residues. CDR1 is LNHDA, CDR2 SQIVND, per germline (reference sequence). The DNA for the CDR3 is TGTGCCAGTCGGAGGTCGGGGCAGGGCCTGTACGAGCAGTACGTC. It codes for CASRRSGQGLYEQYV.

J is TRBJ2-3 and V is TRBV5-8; TRBD1 matches at 8 bases. CDR1 and CDR2 (germline): SGHTS, YDEGEE. With V trimmed by 4 bases and J by 0 bases, 4 bases remained unmatched. The length of the CDR3 is 15 residues. CDR3 protein: CASSGGQDSTDTQYF. For the CDR3, the DNA is TGTGCCAGCAGCGGGGGACAGGATAGCACAGATACGCAGTATTTT.

The chain is built from TRBV5-1 and TRBJ2-6; D may be TRBD2 (5 bases). CDR3 size: 16 residues. Trimming stripped 1 base from V and 0 bases from J, with 8 bases between. Germline V gene sequence: CDR1 SGHRS, CDR2 YFSETQ. In nucleotides, the CDR3 is TGCGCCAGCAGCTTGTGGCTAGCCTCTGGGGCCAACGTCCTGACTTTC. Translating gives CASSLWLASGANVLTF. The whole variable domain, filled in from reference TRBV5-1 and TRBJ2-6, reads KAGVTQTPRYLIKTRGQQVTLSCSPISGHRSVSWYQQTPGQGLQFLFEYFSETQRNKGNFPGRFSGRQFSNSRSEMNVSTLELGDSALYLCASSLWLASGANVLTFGAGSRLTVL.

The chain uses TRBV5-1 and TRBJ1-2; a weak D match, TRBD1 (6 bases). The CDR3 has 14 residues. The V and J ends lost 2 bases and 3 bases respectively, with 11 bases between them. Germline lookup yields CDR1 SGHRS and CDR2 YFSETQ. CDR3 sequence: CASSLGQGYYGYTF. Written as DNA, the CDR3 is TGCGCCAGCAGCTTAGGCCAGGGGTACTATGGCTACACCTTC.

V is TRBV4-1 and J is TRBJ2-3, with a possible D match to TRBD2 (6 bases). CDR1 MGHRA and CDR2 YSYEKL come from the germline V gene. Trimming shortened V by 0 bases and J by 0 bases, and 10 bases separated the two germline ends. This CDR3 comprises 16 residues. CDR3 protein: CASSQESSASTDTQYF. The CDR3 nucleotides read TGCGCCAGCAGCCAAGAGTCTAGCGCCAGCACAGATACGCAGTATTTT.

This chain links TRBV6-5 with TRBJ2-3, with a tentative D call TRBD2 (5 bases). The CDR3 is 12 residues long. Trimming pared 7 bases from V and 2 bases from J, leaving 7 bases between. Germline lookup yields CDR1 MNHEY and CDR2 SVGAGI. The CDR3 sequence is CASIGDTDTQYF. The CDR3 DNA reads TGTGCCAGCATCGGGGACACAGATACGCAGTATTTT.

This rearrangement joins TRBV24-1 to TRBJ2-5, with D tentatively TRBD1 (5 bases). In germline, CDR1 is KGHDR, CDR2 SFDVKD. The V end was cut by 5 bases, the J end by 2 bases, with 14 bases between. The CDR3 has 15 residues. The CDR3 nucleotides read TGTGCCACCAGTGCCCAAGGGGCAGCTCAAGAGACCCAGTACTTC. It codes for CATSAQGAAQETQYF.

The CDR3 nucleotides read TGTGCCAGCAGTTACTCCACGGGGGATTCGGGAAACACCATATATTTT. It specifies CASSYSTGDSGNTIYF. V usage is TRBV6-5 and J usage is TRBJ1-3, with a possible D match to TRBD1 (5 bases). Germline lookup yields CDR1 MNHEY and CDR2 SVGAGI. This CDR3 is built from 16 residues. V gave up 0 bases and J gave up 4 bases, with 13 bases separating them.

This clone was recorded a few times. The chain joins TRBV6-6 to TRBJ1-4, with D tentatively TRBD1 (6 bases). The CDR3 contains 14 residues. The germline CDR1 and CDR2 sequences are MNHNY and SVGAGI (reference sequence). V lost 7 bases, J lost 5 bases, and 14 bases lay in between. CDR3 region: CASTTRGRNEKLFF. The CDR3 DNA reads TGTGCCAGCACCACCCGGGGGCGGAATGAAAAACTGTTTTTT.

This chain joins TRBV5-1 and TRBJ2-3; weak D call: TRBD2 (6 bases). Germline CDR1 reads SGHRS; CDR2 reads YFSETQ. The V and J ends lost 3 bases and 1 base respectively, with 12 bases between them. CDR3 size: 15 residues. CDR3 region: CASSWPSVRTDTQYF. For the CDR3, the DNA is TGCGCCAGCAGCTGGCCTAGCGTCCGCACAGATACGCAGTATTTT.